This T cell receptor beta chain is from a study of blood T cell repertoires in COVID-19. On the study more broadly: The United States, Italy and Spain supplied acute and convalescent COVID-19 samples. T cells, B-cell-depleted T cells, or PBMCs provided the cDNA or gDNA that served as material.

Authors' processing steps: It was from reference gene primer amplification that nucleated cell counts were estimated. TCRdb keeps only in-frame clones here, not all; method: immunoSEQ multiplex PCR. D and trimming come from the DNA, and the V and J calls and clone size come from that table. Counted here are roughly 250,000 clones, about 90% occurring once; the ten biggest clones make up about 6.3%. Germline trimming cut 6 bases from V and 3 bases from J; bases unmatched to any gene: 8. The CDR3 is 15 residues long. Germline values: CDR1 LNHDA, CDR2 SQIVND (reference sequence). Researchers sorted participants into cohorts using their self-reported clinical history.

V and J are TRBV19 and TRBJ1-1; TRBD1 matches at 9 bases. Sequenced sample: PBMCs or T cells enriched from blood (not recorded which). This sequence originates from a woman in her twenties or thirties with acute COVID-19. The CDR3, as DNA: TGTGCCAGTAGGGAACAGGGGGCGAGCTACACTGAAGCTTTCTTT. It specifies CASREQGASYTEAFF.